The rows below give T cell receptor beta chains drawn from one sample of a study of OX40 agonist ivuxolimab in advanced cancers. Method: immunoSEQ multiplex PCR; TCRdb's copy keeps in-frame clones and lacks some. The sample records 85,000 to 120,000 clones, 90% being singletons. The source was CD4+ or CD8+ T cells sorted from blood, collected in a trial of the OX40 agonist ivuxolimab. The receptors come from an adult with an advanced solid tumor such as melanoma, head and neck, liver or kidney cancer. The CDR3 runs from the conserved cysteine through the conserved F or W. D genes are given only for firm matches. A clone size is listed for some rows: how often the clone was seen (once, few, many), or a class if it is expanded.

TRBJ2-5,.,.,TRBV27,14,CASSLSIWEETQYF,TGTGCCAGCAGTTTATCGATTTGGGAGGAGACCCAGTACTTC
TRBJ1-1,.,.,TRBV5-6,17,CASSLGYSSRGNTEAFF,TGTGCCAGCAGCTTGGGATACAGTTCCCGGGGGAACACTGAAGCTTTCTTT
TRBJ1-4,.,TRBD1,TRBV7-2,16,CASSRVGTGDNEKLFF,TGTGCCAGCAGCCGAGTAGGGACAGGGGATAATGAAAAACTGTTTTTT
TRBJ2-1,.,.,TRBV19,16,CASRKLYSSSYNEQFF,TGTGCCAGTAGGAAACTCTACAGTAGCTCCTACAATGAGCAGTTCTTC
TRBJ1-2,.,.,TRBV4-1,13,CASSQDTNYGYTF,TGCGCCAGCAGCCAAGACACTAACTATGGCTACACCTTC
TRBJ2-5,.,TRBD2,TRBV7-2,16,CASSLALAGTQETQYF,TGTGCCAGCAGCTTAGCCCTAGCGGGGACTCAAGAGACCCAGTACTTC
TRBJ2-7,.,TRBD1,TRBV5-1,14,CASSSQTGSYEQYF,TGCGCCAGCAGCTCGCAGACAGGGAGCTACGAGCAGTACTTC
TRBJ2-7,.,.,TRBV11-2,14,CASSPRGSSYEQYF,TGTGCCAGCAGCCCAAGAGGGAGCTCCTACGAGCAGTACTTC
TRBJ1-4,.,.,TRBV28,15,CASSSPRGRNEKLFF,TGTGCCAGCAGTTCCCCCAGGGGTCGTAATGAAAAACTGTTTTTT
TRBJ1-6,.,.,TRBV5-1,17,CASSSDLGGPGSSPLHF,TGCGCCAGCAGCTCGGATCTCGGGGGCCCGGGAAGTTCACCCCTCCACTTT
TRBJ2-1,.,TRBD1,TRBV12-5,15,CASGERDRAYNEQFF,TGTGCTAGTGGGGAGAGGGACAGGGCCTACAATGAGCAGTTCTTC
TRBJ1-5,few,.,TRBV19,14,CASKIDTSNQPQHF,TGTGCCAGTAAGATCGACACTAGCAATCAGCCCCAGCATTTT
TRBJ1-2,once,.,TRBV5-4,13,CASSPDSPYGYTF,TGTGCCAGCAGCCCGGACAGTCCCTATGGCTACACCTTC